Shown below are 17 T cell receptor beta chains from a single sample sequenced in a study of blood T cell repertoires in COVID-19. Some clones are missing from TCRdb's copy, which holds only in-frame ones; the method was immunoSEQ multiplex PCR. Found here are approximately 190,000 clones, just under 85% of them singletons; the top ten hold roughly 5%. The source material was peripheral blood. The receptors stem from a woman in her sixties or seventies with active or convalescent COVID-19.

The CDR3, as DNA: TGTGCCAGCAGCTTAAGGATTACGGGTGGTTTCCAGAGGGACAATGAGCAGTTCTTC. Protein sequence: CASSLRITGGFQRDNEQFF. This sequence joins TRBV7-2 and TRBJ2-1; D is perhaps TRBD2 (5 bases). Trimming shortened V by 2 bases and J by 5 bases, and 25 bases separated the two germline ends. Looked up from germline, CDR1 is SGHTA and CDR2 is FQGNSA. CDR3 length equals 19 residues.

A single count supports this clone. V and J are TRBV5-1 and TRBJ2-1; TRBD2 matches at 12 bases. CDR1 is SGHRS and CDR2 is YFSETQ in the germline V gene. The CDR3 is made up of 16 amino acids. The trim removed 0 bases at V and 7 bases at J, leaving 5 bases unmatched. CDR3 sequence reads: CASSLGLAGVVNEQFF. As DNA, the CDR3 is TGCGCCAGCAGCTTGGGACTAGCGGGAGTAGTAAATGAGCAGTTCTTC. The full variable domain, with the rest looked up from reference TRBV5-1 and TRBJ2-1, is KAGVTQTPRYLIKTRGQQVTLSCSPISGHRSVSWYQQTPGQGLQFLFEYFSETQRNKGNFPGRFSGRQFSNSRSEMNVSTLELGDSALYLCASSLGLAGVVNEQFFGPGTRLTVL.

This sequence joins TRBV6-1 and TRBJ1-2; D is ambiguous. This CDR3 has 13 amino acids. Germline CDR1 and CDR2: MNHNS and SASEGT. V shed 2 bases and J shed 7 bases, with 11 bases lying between them. Here the CDR3 DNA reads TGTGCCAGCAGTGAATCCGGACTGGGTGGCTACACCTTC. Its translation: CASSESGLGGYTF.

The DNA for the CDR3 is TGTGCCAGCCAACTACGACAGTCTCTCGGGCCCCAGCATTTT. It codes for CASQLRQSLGPQHF. The chain carries TRBV19 and TRBJ1-5; perhaps TRBD1 as D (5 bases). Trimming took off 9 bases at V and 9 bases at J, with 21 bases between the two ends. The CDR3 sequence is 14 residues long. The germline gives CDR1 LNHDA, CDR2 SQIVND (reference sequence).

The chain couples TRBV3-1 (or the pseudogene TRBV3-2) to TRBJ2-2; tentatively, D is TRBD2 (5 bases). Germline lookup yields CDR1 LGHDT and CDR2 YNNKEL (reference sequence). Trimming left V 4 bases short and J 5 bases short, with 17 bases between. This CDR3 is built from 16 residues. The CDR3 is CASSPWSGRATGELFF. The DNA for the CDR3 is TGTGCCAGCAGCCCCTGGTCGGGAAGGGCGACCGGGGAGCTGTTTTTT.

The rearrangement links TRBV7-7 to TRBJ2-2, with 9 bases aligning to TRBD1. The CDR3 covers 16 residues. Germline V gene sequence: CDR1 SSHAT, CDR2 FNYEAQ (reference sequence). V gave up 5 bases and J gave up 2 bases; unmatched junction bases: 6. CDR3 in amino acids: CASSPGTGSNTGELFF. In nucleotides, the CDR3 is TGTGCCAGCAGCCCTGGGACAGGGTCAAACACCGGGGAGCTGTTTTTT.

This clone was seen a few times. The chain couples TRBV28 to TRBJ2-3; TRBD2 agrees at 7 bases. Germline CDR1 is MDHEN and CDR2 is SYDVKM. The J segment lost 5 bases and the V segment lost 3 bases, leaving 8 bases of the junction unmatched. The CDR3 totals 15 residues. Here the CDR3 DNA reads TGTGCCAGCAGTTTGGCTGCGGGAGTTCTAGATACGCAGTATTTT. This encodes CASSLAAGVLDTQYF.

The chain combines TRBV30 with TRBJ1-6, with TRBD1 matching 8 bases. The junction had 4 bases not matched to a gene; V was cut back by 4 bases and J by 8 bases. CDR1 and CDR2 from the germline V gene are GTSNPN and SVGIG (reference sequence). This CDR3 contains 13 residues. The CDR3 nucleotides are TGTGCCTGGAACGACAGGGGTGATTCACCCCTCCACTTT. Its translation is CAWNDRGDSPLHF.

The chain has TRBV19 and TRBJ1-5; D not certain. The CDR3 length is 15 residues. Germline CDR1 and CDR2: LNHDA and SQIVND (reference sequence). V lost 6 bases and J lost 0, with 12 bases in between. The CDR3 sequence is CASSQTGDSNQPQHF. The CDR3 DNA reads as TGTGCCAGTAGCCAGACCGGGGATAGCAATCAGCCCCAGCATTTT.

This chain joins TRBV2 and TRBJ2-7, with D tentatively TRBD2 (6 bases). This CDR3 has 14 residues. Trimming took off 8 bases at V and 0 bases at J, with 14 bases between the two ends. Germline lookup yields CDR1 SNHLY and CDR2 FYNNEI. CDR3 residues: CASQRLGVSYEQYF. In DNA, the CDR3 is TGTGCCAGCCAGAGACTAGGAGTCTCCTACGAGCAGTACTTC.

The chain links TRBV3-1 (or the pseudogene TRBV3-2) to TRBJ1-4; the D is unclear. V lost 5 bases and J lost 1, with 11 bases in between. The CDR3 has 15 residues. Per the germline V gene, CDR1 is LGHDT and CDR2 is YNNKEL (reference sequence). For the CDR3, the DNA is TGTGCCAGCAGCACCGGGTTCCTAACTAATGAAAAACTGTTTTTT. This translates into CASSTGFLTNEKLFF.

V and J are TRBV5-4 and TRBJ1-2; 8 bases match TRBD1. With 5 bases clipped from V and 2 bases from J, the junction kept 5 bases outside the gene matches. Germline-derived CDR1 and CDR2 are SGHNT and YYREEE (reference sequence). The CDR3 has 14 amino acids. The CDR3 region has the DNA TGTGCCAGCAGTTTCCCAGGGGGCAACTATGGCTACACCTTC. This sequence encodes CASSFPGGNYGYTF. The variable domain in full, with the rest retrieved from reference TRBV5-4 and TRBJ1-2, is ETGVTQSPTHLIKTRGQQVTLRCSSQSGHNTVSWYQQALGQGPQFIFQYYREEENGRGNFPPRFSGLQFPNYSSELNVNALELDDSALYLCASSFPGGNYGYTFGSGTRLTVV.

This clone was detected once. The V and J genes are TRBV30 and TRBJ2-4, with D perhaps TRBD2 (5 bases). The CDR3 runs to 12 residues. The germline gives CDR1 GTSNPN, CDR2 SVGIG (reference sequence). Trimming stripped 0 bases from V and 7 bases from J, with 7 bases between. This CDR3 reads CAWSVRGNIQYF. CDR3 DNA sequence: TGTGCCTGGAGTGTAAGAGGGAACATTCAGTACTTC.

The chain combines TRBV6-6 with TRBJ2-4; weak D call: TRBD1 (8 bases). The CDR3 covers 15 residues. Germline V gives CDR1 MNHNY, CDR2 SVGAGI (reference sequence). The CDR3: CATGGQDLAKNIQYF. In DNA form, the CDR3 reads TGTGCTACGGGGGGACAGGACCTAGCCAAAAACATTCAGTACTTC.

This rearrangement joins TRBV6-5 to TRBJ1-4; D not certain. The germline CDR1 and CDR2 sequences are MNHEY and SVGAGI. This CDR3 spans 12 amino acids. V dropped 10 bases and J dropped 7 bases, with 13 bases sitting between them. As DNA, the CDR3 is TGTGCCACCCAACCGTCGGGTGAAAAACTGTTTTTT. It is translated as CATQPSGEKLFF.

The rearrangement joins TRBV28 to TRBJ2-1; D is undetermined. The V gene lost 2 bases and the J gene lost 6 bases, with 5 bases spanning the gap. Germline lookup yields CDR1 MDHEN and CDR2 SYDVKM. This CDR3 has 12 residues. This CDR3 is CASSLLLNEQFF. The CDR3 DNA is TGTGCCAGCAGTTTACTACTCAATGAGCAGTTCTTC.

The V call is TRBV24-1, the J call TRBJ1-1; a weak D match, TRBD1 (6 bases). V lost 7 bases, J lost 0 bases, and 8 bases lay in between. The CDR3 contains 13 residues. Germline lookup yields CDR1 KGHDR and CDR2 SFDVKD. The CDR3 DNA is TGTGCCACCAGAGGACAGTTGAACACTGAAGCTTTCTTT. This encodes CATRGQLNTEAFF.